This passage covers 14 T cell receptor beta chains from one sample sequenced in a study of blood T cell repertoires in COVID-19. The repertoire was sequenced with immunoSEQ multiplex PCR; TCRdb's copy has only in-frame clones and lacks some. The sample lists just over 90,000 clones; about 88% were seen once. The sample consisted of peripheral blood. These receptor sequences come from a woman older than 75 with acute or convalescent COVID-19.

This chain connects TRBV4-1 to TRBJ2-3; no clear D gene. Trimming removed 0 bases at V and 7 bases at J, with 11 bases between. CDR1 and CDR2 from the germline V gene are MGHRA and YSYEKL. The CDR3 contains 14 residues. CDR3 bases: TGCGCCAGCAGCCAAGATCCGAACTTGAATACGCAGTATTTT. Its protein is CASSQDPNLNTQYF.

CDR3 sequence: CATRIGTSNEKLFF. The CDR3 DNA follows: TGTGCCACCCGAATTGGGACATCTAATGAAAAACTGTTTTTT. The V gene is TRBV2, the J gene TRBJ1-4; TRBD1 might be the D (6 bases). Germline lookup yields CDR1 SNHLY and CDR2 FYNNEI. Between the trimmed V and J ends, which lost 10 bases and 3 bases, there was a span of 15 bases. The CDR3 extends over 14 amino acids.

In DNA form, the CDR3 reads TGTGCCAGCAGCCCATGGGGGAGGGAGACCCAGTACTTC. Its translation: CASSPWGRETQYF. The chain is built from TRBV9 and TRBJ2-5; D possibly corresponds to TRBD2 (6 bases). The germline gives CDR1 SGDLS, CDR2 YYNGEE. Trimming removed 4 bases at V and 5 bases at J, with 12 bases between. CDR3 length equals 13 residues.

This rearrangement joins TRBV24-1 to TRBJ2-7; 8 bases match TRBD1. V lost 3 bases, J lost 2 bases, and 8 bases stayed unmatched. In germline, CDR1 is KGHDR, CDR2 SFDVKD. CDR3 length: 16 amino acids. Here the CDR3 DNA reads TGTGCCACCAGTGATGCACCCCCAGGGGGCCCCTACGAGCAGTACTTC. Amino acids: CATSDAPPGGPYEQYF.

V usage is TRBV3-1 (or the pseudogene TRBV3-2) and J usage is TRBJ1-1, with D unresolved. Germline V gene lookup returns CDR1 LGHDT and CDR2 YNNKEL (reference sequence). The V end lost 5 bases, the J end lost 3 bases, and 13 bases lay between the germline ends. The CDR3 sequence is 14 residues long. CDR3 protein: CASSFKGGYTEAFF. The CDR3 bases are TGTGCCAGCAGCTTTAAGGGAGGCTACACTGAAGCTTTCTTT.

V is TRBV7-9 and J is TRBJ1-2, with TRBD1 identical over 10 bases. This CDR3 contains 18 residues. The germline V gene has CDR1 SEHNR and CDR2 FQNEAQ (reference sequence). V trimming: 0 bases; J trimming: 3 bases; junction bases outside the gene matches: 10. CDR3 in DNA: TGTGCCAGCAGCTTAGCGGGGACAGGGGATCCGTTTCACTATGGCTACACCTTC. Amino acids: CASSLAGTGDPFHYGYTF.

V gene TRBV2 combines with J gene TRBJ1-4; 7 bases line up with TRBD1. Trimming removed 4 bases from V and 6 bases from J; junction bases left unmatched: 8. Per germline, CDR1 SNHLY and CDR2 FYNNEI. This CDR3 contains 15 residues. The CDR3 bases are TGTGCCAGCAGTGGGTTGGAGGGGGCGTATGAAAAACTGTTTTTT. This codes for CASSGLEGAYEKLFF.

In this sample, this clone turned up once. The CDR3: CAISDLDSKAFF. The CDR3 bases are TGTGCCATCAGTGACCTAGACAGCAAAGCTTTCTTT. This chain uses TRBV10-3 with TRBJ1-1, with a possible D match to TRBD1 (5 bases). Germline values: CDR1 ENHRY, CDR2 SYGVKD. The CDR3 covers 12 residues. V was trimmed by 3 bases and J by 9 bases, leaving 11 bases between them.

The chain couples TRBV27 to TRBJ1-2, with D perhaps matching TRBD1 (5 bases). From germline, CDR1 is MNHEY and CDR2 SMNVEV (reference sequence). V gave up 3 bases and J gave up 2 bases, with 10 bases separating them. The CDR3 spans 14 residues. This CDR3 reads CASSLQGGNYGYTF. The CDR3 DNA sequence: TGTGCCAGCAGTTTGCAGGGCGGAAACTATGGCTACACCTTC.

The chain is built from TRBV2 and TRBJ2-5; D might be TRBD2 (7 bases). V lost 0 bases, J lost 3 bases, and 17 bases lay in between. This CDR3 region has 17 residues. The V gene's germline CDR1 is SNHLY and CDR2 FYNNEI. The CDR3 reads CASSEAKGGAKKETQYF. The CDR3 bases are TGTGCCAGCAGTGAAGCGAAGGGGGGGGCGAAAAAAGAGACCCAGTACTTC.

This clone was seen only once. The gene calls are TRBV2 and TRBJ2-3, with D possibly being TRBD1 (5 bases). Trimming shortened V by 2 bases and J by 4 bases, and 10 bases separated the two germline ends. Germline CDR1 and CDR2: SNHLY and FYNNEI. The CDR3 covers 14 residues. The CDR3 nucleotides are TGTGCCAGCAGTGAAATGTGGGGCCCAGATACGCAGTATTTT. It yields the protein CASSEMWGPDTQYF.

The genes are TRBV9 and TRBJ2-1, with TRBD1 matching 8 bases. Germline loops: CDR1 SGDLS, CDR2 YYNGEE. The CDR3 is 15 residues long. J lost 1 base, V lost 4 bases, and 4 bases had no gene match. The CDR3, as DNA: TGTGCCAGCAGCCCCGGACAGGGTTCCTACAATGAGCAGTTCTTC. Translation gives CASSPGQGSYNEQFF.

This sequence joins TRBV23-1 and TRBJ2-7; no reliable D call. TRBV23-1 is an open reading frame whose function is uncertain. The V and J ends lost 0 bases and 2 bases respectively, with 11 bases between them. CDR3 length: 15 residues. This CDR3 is CASSQSCQVAYEQYF. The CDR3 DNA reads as TGCGCCAGCAGTCAATCGTGCCAGGTAGCCTACGAGCAGTACTTC.

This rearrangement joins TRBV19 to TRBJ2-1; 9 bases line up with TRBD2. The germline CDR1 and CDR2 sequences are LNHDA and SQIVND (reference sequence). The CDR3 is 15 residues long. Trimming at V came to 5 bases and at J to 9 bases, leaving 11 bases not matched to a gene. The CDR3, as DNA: TGTGCCAGTAGTGTCGGGACTAGCTATCAGTTTGAGCAGTTCTTC. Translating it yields CASSVGTSYQFEQFF. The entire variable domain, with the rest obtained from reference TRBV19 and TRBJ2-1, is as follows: DGGITQSPKYLFRKEGQNVTLSCEQNLNHDAMYWYRQDPGQGLRLIYYSQIVNDFQKGDIAEGYSVSREKKESFPLTVTSAQKNPTAFYLCASSVGTSYQFEQFFGPGTRLTVL.